The entry below gives a single TCR beta chain sequence along with its context. The data stem from a study of blood T cell repertoires in COVID-19. For the study at large: The study drew acute and convalescent COVID-19 samples from the United States, Italy and Spain. Sources were T cells, B-cell-depleted T cells, or PBMCs; the material itself was cDNA or gDNA.

The germline gives CDR1 MNHEY, CDR2 SVGAGI. V lost 0 bases and J lost 0, with 8 bases in between. The CDR3 is 15 residues long. Original processing methods: Reference gene primer amplification gave estimated nucleated cell counts. Sequenced by immunoSEQ multiplex PCR; TCRdb stores in-frame clones only, minus some. V and J calls and clone size are copied from that table; D and trimming were computed from the DNA. This sample carries approximately 260,000 clones, 86% of them seen once, and the ten largest clones take less than 4.5%. The V gene is TRBV6-5, the J gene TRBJ1-2; D ambiguous. This TCR came from a man aged 18-30 years with active or convalescent COVID-19. The sample consisted of peripheral blood. Written as DNA, the CDR3 is TGTGCCAGCAGTTACTCGGTACAGTCTAACTATGGCTACACCTTC. Its protein is CASSYSVQSNYGYTF.